The clone carrying this TCR beta chain was seen only once. The target antigen is unknown. The sample originates from a study of early T cells in non-severe SARS-CoV-2 infection. Study in general: Whole-blood bulk RNA, unsorted, was sequenced, and chains were unpaired.

The V gene's germline CDR1 is SGHAT and CDR2 FQNNGV. The length of the CDR3 is 16 residues. Germline trimming cut 4 bases from V and 3 bases from J; bases unmatched to any gene: 8. Study results and limitations: VDJdb matches were skewed toward anti-spike CD8 T cell responses.

Researchers attached unique molecular identifiers to individual cDNA molecules. Using its own MiXCR run on the 5' RACE reads, TCRdb lists one record per CDR3 protein. The sample has around 80,000 distinct CDR3 sequences; roughly 10% are singletons. The gene calls are TRBV11-2 and TRBJ2-3; 9 nucleotides match TRBD1. The receptor's source is an adult who was a healthcare worker with PCR-confirmed SARS-CoV-2 infection or an uninfected control (not recorded which). Material: whole blood, obtained at baseline. The CDR3 is CASSSQPGQGTDTQYF. The CDR3 DNA is TGTGCCAGCAGCTCGCAGCCGGGACAGGGTACAGATACGCAGTATTTT.